The present T cell receptor beta chain was sequenced within a study of T cell responses to AZD1222 COVID-19 vaccine. This clone was seen a handful of times. V was shortened by 3 bases and J by 0 bases, with 18 bases between the two germline ends. The CDR3 is made up of 18 amino acids. Germline V gives CDR1 LNHDA, CDR2 SQIVND (reference sequence). Clones were read by immunoSEQ multiplex PCR, and TCRdb kept only the in-frame ones, dropping some. The sample consists of 30,000 to 50,000 clones, 88% of them appearing once. The TCR comes from an adult who received the MenACWY meningococcal vaccine as a control. The chain uses TRBV19 and TRBJ1-5; D gene unclear. The source material was peripheral blood, sampled 28 days after the second dose of the MenACWY control vaccine. The CDR3 DNA reads TGTGCCAGTAGTATGGAGAGGCTCCAATCCTATAGCAATCAGCCCCAGCATTTT. Translation gives CASSMERLQSYSNQPQHF.